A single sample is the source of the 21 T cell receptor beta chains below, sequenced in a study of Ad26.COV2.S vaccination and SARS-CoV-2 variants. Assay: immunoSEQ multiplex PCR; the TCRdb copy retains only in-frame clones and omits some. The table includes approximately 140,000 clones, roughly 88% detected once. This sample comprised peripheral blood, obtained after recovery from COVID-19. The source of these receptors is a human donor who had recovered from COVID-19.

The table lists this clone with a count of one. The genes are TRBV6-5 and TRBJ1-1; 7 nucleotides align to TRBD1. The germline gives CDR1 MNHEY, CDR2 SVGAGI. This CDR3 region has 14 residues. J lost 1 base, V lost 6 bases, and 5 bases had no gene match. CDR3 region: CASSVTGSNTEAFF. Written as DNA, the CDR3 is TGTGCCAGCAGCGTGACAGGGTCGAACACTGAAGCTTTCTTT.

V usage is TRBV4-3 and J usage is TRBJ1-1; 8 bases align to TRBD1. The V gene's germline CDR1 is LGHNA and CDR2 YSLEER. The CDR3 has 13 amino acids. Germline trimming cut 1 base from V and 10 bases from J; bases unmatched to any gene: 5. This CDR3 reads CASSQARQGTAFF. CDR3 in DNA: TGCGCCAGCAGCCAAGCACGACAGGGGACAGCTTTCTTT.

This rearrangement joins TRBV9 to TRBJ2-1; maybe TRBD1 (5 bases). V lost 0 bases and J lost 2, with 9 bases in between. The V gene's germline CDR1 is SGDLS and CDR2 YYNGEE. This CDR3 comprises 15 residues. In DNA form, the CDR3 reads TGTGCCAGCAGCGTAGGGGGCCAAGCCTACAATGAGCAGTTCTTC. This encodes CASSVGGQAYNEQFF.

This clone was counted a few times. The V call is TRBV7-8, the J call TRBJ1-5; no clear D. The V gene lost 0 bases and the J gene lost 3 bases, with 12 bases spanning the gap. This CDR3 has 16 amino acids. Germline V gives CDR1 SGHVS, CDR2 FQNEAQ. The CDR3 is CASSLAGSRHNQPQHF. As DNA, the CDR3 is TGTGCCAGCAGCTTAGCAGGGTCCAGGCACAATCAGCCCCAGCATTTT.

DNA of the CDR3: TGTGCCAGCAGCTTGGCCGGTAGGGGGGAAACTAATGAAAAACTGTTTTTT. Encoded protein: CASSLAGRGETNEKLFF. The chain has TRBV5-4 and TRBJ1-4; weak D call: TRBD1 (6 bases). V gave up 0 bases and J gave up 1 base, with 13 bases separating them. This CDR3 is built from 17 residues. CDR1 is SGHNT and CDR2 is YYREEE in the germline V gene (reference sequence).

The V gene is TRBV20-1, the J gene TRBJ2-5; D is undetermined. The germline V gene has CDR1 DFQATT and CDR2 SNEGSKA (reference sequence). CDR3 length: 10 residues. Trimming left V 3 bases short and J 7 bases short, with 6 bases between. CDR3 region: CSASTGTQYF. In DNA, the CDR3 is TGCAGTGCTAGTACCGGGACCCAGTACTTC.

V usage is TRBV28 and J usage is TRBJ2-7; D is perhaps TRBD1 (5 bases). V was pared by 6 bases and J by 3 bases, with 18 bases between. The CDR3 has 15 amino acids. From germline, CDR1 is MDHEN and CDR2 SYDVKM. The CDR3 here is CASRGVGAASYEQYF. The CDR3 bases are TGTGCCAGCAGAGGCGTAGGGGCAGCTAGCTACGAGCAGTACTTC. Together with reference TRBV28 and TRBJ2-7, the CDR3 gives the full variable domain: DVKVTQSSRYLVKRTGEKVFLECVQDMDHENMFWYRQDPGLGLRLIYFSYDVKMKEKGDIPEGYSVSREKKERFSLILESASTNQTSMYLCASRGVGAASYEQYFGPGTRLTVT.

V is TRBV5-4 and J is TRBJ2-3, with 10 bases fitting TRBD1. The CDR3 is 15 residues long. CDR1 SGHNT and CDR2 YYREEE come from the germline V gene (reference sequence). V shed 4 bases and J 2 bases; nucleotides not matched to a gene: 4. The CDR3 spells CASSLDRGFTDTQYF. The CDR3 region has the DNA TGTGCCAGCAGCCTGGACAGGGGGTTCACAGATACGCAGTATTTT. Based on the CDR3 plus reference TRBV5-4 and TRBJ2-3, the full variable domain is ETGVTQSPTHLIKTRGQQVTLRCSSQSGHNTVSWYQQALGQGPQFIFQYYREEENGRGNFPPRFSGLQFPNYSSELNVNALELDDSALYLCASSLDRGFTDTQYFGPGTRLTVL.

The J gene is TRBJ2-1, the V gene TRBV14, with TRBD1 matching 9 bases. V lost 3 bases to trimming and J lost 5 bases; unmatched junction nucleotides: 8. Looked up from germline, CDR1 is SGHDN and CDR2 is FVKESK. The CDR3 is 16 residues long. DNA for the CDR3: TGTGCCAGCAGCCAGGACCCGGGACAGGGTGACAATGAGCAGTTCTTC. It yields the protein CASSQDPGQGDNEQFF.

CDR3 sequence reads: CASSPLPQTPDGYTF. The CDR3 bases are TGTGCCAGCTCACCACTCCCGCAAACCCCCGATGGCTACACCTTC. The chain recombines TRBV18 with TRBJ1-2, with D uncertain. Trimming took off 1 base at V and 6 bases at J, with 15 bases between the two ends. Germline assignment: CDR1 KGHSH and CDR2 LQKENI. The length of the CDR3 is 15 residues.

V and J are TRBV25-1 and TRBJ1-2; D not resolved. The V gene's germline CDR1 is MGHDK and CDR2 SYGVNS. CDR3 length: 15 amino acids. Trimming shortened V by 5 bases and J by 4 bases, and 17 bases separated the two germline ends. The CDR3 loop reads CASSPADTTIYGYTF. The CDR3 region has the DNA TGTGCCAGCAGTCCCGCAGACACGACAATCTATGGCTACACCTTC.

The chain's CDR3 is CASSQFGGVNEKLFF. CDR3 nucleotides: TGTGCCAGCAGCCAATTTGGCGGGGTAAATGAAAAACTGTTTTTT. The chain links TRBV3-1 (or the pseudogene TRBV3-2) to TRBJ1-4; D is uncertain. This CDR3 contains 15 residues. The germline V gene has CDR1 LGHDT and CDR2 YNNKEL (reference sequence). V lost 2 bases and J lost 5, with 12 bases in between.

The chain's CDR3 is CASSLGFGGTGNTIYF. As DNA, the CDR3 is TGTGCCAGCAGCTTAGGATTCGGGGGAACTGGAAACACCATATATTTT. J is TRBJ1-3 and V is TRBV11-2; a weak D match, TRBD1 (5 bases). Germline CDR1 and CDR2: SGHAT and FQNNGV. This CDR3 comprises 16 residues. Trimming cost V 1 base and J 2 bases, with 12 bases left between them.

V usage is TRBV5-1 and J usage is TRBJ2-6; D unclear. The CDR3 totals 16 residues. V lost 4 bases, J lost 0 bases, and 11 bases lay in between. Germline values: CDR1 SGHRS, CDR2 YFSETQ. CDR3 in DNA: TGCGCCAGCAGCCTGGTCTCTAACTCTGGGGCCAACGTCCTGACTTTC. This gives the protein CASSLVSNSGANVLTF.

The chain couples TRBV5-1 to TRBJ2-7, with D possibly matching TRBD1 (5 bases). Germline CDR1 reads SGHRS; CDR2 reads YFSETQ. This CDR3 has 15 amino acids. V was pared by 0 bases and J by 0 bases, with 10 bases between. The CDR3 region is CASSLEGDPSYEQYF. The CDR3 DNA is TGCGCCAGCAGCTTGGAAGGGGATCCCTCCTACGAGCAGTACTTC. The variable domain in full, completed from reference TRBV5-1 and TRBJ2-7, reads KAGVTQTPRYLIKTRGQQVTLSCSPISGHRSVSWYQQTPGQGLQFLFEYFSETQRNKGNFPGRFSGRQFSNSRSEMNVSTLELGDSALYLCASSLEGDPSYEQYFGPGTRLTVT.

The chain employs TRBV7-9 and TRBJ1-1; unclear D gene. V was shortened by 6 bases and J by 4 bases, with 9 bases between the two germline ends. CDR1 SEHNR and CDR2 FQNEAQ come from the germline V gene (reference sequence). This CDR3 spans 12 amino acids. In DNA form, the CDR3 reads TGTGCCAGCAGTTCTCCGCGCACTGAAGCTTTCTTT. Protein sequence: CASSSPRTEAFF.

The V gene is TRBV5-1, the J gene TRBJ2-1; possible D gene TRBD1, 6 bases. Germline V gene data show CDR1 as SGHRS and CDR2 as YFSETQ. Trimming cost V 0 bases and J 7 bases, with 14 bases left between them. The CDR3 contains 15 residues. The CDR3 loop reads CASSLEIQGNNEQFF. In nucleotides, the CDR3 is TGCGCCAGCAGCTTGGAAATCCAGGGGAATAATGAGCAGTTCTTC.

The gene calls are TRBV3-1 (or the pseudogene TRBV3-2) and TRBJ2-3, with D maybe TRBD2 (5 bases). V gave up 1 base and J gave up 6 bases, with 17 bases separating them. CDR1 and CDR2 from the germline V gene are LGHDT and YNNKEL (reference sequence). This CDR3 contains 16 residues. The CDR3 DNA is TGTGCCAGCAGCCAAGTTTTTCGCCTAGCTTCTGATACGCAGTATTTT. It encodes CASSQVFRLASDTQYF.

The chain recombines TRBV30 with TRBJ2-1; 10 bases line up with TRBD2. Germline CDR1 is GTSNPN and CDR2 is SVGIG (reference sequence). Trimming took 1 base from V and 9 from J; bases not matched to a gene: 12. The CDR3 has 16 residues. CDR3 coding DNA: TGTGCCTGGAGTGACCTAGCGGGGGCCAGCTTCGGTGAGCAGTTCTTC. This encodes CAWSDLAGASFGEQFF.

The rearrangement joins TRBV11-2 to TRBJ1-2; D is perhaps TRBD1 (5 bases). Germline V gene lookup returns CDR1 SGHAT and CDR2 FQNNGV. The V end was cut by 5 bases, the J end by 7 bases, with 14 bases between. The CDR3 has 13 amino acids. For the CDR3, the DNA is TGTGCCAGCAGCGCGACAGAAGTCGTTGGCTACACCTTC. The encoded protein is CASSATEVVGYTF.

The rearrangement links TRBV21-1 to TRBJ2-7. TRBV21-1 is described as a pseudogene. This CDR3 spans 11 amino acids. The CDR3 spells CASSNPGEQYF. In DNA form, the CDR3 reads TGTGCCAGCAGCAACCCTGGCGAGCAGTACTTC.